The 2 T cell receptor beta chains below come from one sample, sequenced in a study of cytotoxic CD8 clonotypes in ibrutinib-treated CLL. Libraries were prepared by immunoSEQ multiplex PCR; TCRdb keeps only in-frame clonotypes and omits some of them. Here the sample spans about 120,000 clones, more than 55% being singletons. Sequenced material: PBMCs, taken after 24 months of ibrutinib treatment. The receptors originated from a human donor with chronic lymphocytic leukemia.

This chain connects TRBV29-1 to TRBJ1-3; D might be TRBD1 (5 bases). Germline CDR1 is SQVTM and CDR2 is ANQGSEA. Deletions cut 6 bases from V and 0 bases from J, with 9 bases between. This CDR3 is built from 13 residues. The CDR3 DNA follows: TGCAGCGTGAGACAGAGCTCTGGAAACACCATATATTTT. Translating gives CSVRQSSGNTIYF. Together with reference TRBV29-1 and TRBJ1-3, the CDR3 gives the full variable domain: SAVISQKPSRDICQRGTSLTIQCQVDSQVTMMFWYRQQPGQSLTLIATANQGSEATYESGFVIDKFPISRPNLTFSTLTVSNMSPEDSSIYLCSVRQSSGNTIYFGEGSWLTVV.

There are a few counts of this clone. The chain employs TRBV27 and TRBJ2-1; D is ambiguous. The CDR3 runs to 9 residues. The V end lost 6 bases, the J end lost 8 bases, and 2 bases lay between the germline ends. Germline CDR1 is MNHEY and CDR2 is SMNVEV (reference sequence). CDR3 nucleotide sequence: TGTGCCAGCAGGGATGAGCAGTTCTTC. As protein: CASRDEQFF.